This T cell receptor beta chain was sequenced during a study of CD4 T cells in relation to SARS-CoV-2 and coronaviruses. Study-level results: Each donor contributed either pre-pandemic or post-infection samples, not both.

Naive and memory CD4+ T cell DNA was deep-sequenced without culture. TCRdb's table, derived via immunoSEQ multiplex PCR, lists solely in-frame clones and lacks some. The sample includes some 69,000 clones, 94% of them seen just once. Unexposed donor CD4+ T cells date from about 2011-2019, before the COVID-19 pandemic. Details on this clone: Its target is not known.

The sequenced material came from naive CD4+ T cells from PBMCs. Subset denoted: naive CD4+ T cells isolated by negative enrichment. The receptor was isolated from a human donor in good health.

CDR3 in amino acids: CASSLGGARTLPYEQYF. In DNA, the CDR3 is TGTGCCAGCAGCTTGGGCGGGGCGCGTACATTACCCTACGAGCAGTACTTC. The J gene is TRBJ2-7, the V gene TRBV5-4; D is perhaps TRBD2 (6 bases). The CDR3 is 17 residues long. Trimming removed 0 bases at V and 2 bases at J, with 18 bases between. The germline CDR1 and CDR2 sequences are SGHNT and YYREEE (reference sequence).